The present T cell receptor beta chain was sequenced within a study of cytotoxic CD8 clonotypes in ibrutinib-treated CLL. Study context: By median roughly 74 months, around twelve had progressed and approximately 15 stayed remitted; responses had been 2 complete and about 24 partial.

TCRdb's copy holds only in-frame clones and misses some; the assay was immunoSEQ multiplex PCR. The table includes 250,000 to 350,000 clones, around 69% detected once. This receptor was obtained from a human donor with chronic lymphocytic leukemia. This specimen consisted of PBMCs, obtained at disease progression, from a patient treated with ibrutinib.

The CDR3 DNA is TGTGCCAGCACGGGGGTAGTCAATGAGCAGTTCTTC. Translating it yields CASTGVVNEQFF. V gene TRBV7-9 combines with J gene TRBJ2-1; tentative D call: TRBD2 (6 bases). Germline lookup yields CDR1 SEHNR and CDR2 FQNEAQ (reference sequence). Trimming shortened V by 7 bases and J by 6 bases, and 10 bases separated the two germline ends. The length of the CDR3 is 12 residues.